This T cell receptor beta chain derives from a study of OX40 agonist ivuxolimab in advanced cancers. Findings and limits, study-wide: By week 6 at 0.1 to 3.0 mg/kg, blood CD4+ and CD8+ T cells had expanded clonally.

This clone has more than one count but fewer than ten. Antigen: not known. Drawing of blood for sampling happened at baseline, at cycle 4 day 1, and at cycle 7 day 1. The data were produced by immunoSEQ multiplex PCR, yet TCRdb's version contains in-frame clones alone and is incomplete. The sample contains some 34,000 clones, more than 70% of which appear only once. This CDR3 spans 14 amino acids. Germline trimming cut 4 bases from V and 6 bases from J; bases unmatched to any gene: 6. Germline V gene lookup returns CDR1 SGHRS and CDR2 YFSETQ. This chain uses TRBV5-1 with TRBJ1-5; 8 bases line up with TRBD1. The sample here was CD4+ or CD8+ T cells sorted from blood, taken in a trial of the OX40 agonist ivuxolimab. The clonotype was recovered from an adult with an advanced solid tumor such as melanoma, head and neck, liver or kidney cancer. CDR3 sequence: CASSPQGAGQPQHF. The CDR3 DNA reads TGCGCCAGCAGCCCTCAGGGGGCAGGTCAGCCCCAGCATTTT.